The rows below give T cell receptor beta chains drawn from one sample of a study of T cells in localized non-small cell lung cancer. Using immunoSEQ multiplex PCR, the repertoire was profiled, and TCRdb retains in-frame clones only, with some absent. The data show 26,000 or so clones, 70% to 90% seen once. This material consisted of peripheral blood, taken before any cancer treatment. The receptors were gathered from a woman between 18 and 50 years old with stage I lung adenocarcinoma. CDR3s include the opening cysteine and the closing phenylalanine or tryptophan. A D gene is named only where the DNA matches it firmly. Rows give clone size only sometimes, using once, few, many, or a class for an expanded clone.

size | D | J | V | DNA | CDR3
NA | NA | TRBJ2-2 | TRBV18 | TGTGCCAGCTCACGGGACGTGAGGACAGCCACCGGGGAGCTGTTTTTT | CASSRDVRTATGELFF
NA | NA | TRBJ1-2 | TRBV7-8 | TGTGCCAGCAGCTCACTACAGGGACGGGATGGCTACACCTTC | CASSSLQGRDGYTF
NA | TRBD1 | TRBJ1-1 | TRBV7-3 | TGTGCCAGCAGGAGGACAGGGGGCGACACTGAAGCTTTCTTT | CASRRTGGDTEAFF
NA | TRBD1 | TRBJ2-7 | TRBV7-6 | TGTGCCAGCAGCTGGGGACAGGGGGCTTTCTACGAGCAGTACTTC | CASSWGQGAFYEQYF
NA | TRBD2 | TRBJ2-7 | TRBV5-4 | TGTGCCAGCAGCAGCACCCCGAGGCGCGGGAGAGGTCCCTACGAGCAGTACTTC | CASSSTPRRGRGPYEQYF
NA | TRBD1 | TRBJ2-3 | TRBV16 | TGTGCCAGCAGCCCGGAGACAGGGAGCCCCACAGATACGCAGTATTTT | CASSPETGSPTDTQYF
NA | NA | TRBJ2-5 | TRBV6-5 | TGTGCCAGCAGTTACGCCAGACAAGAGACCCAGTACTTC | CASSYARQETQYF
NA | NA | TRBJ2-7 | TRBV7-9 | TGTGCCAGCAGCGTAGCGGTCTACGAGCAGTACTTC | CASSVAVYEQYF
NA | TRBD1 | TRBJ1-2 | TRBV11-2 | TGTGCCAGCAGAAGGCCCTGGGACAGCTATGGCTACACCTTC | CASRRPWDSYGYTF
NA | NA | TRBJ2-2 | TRBV16 | TGTGCCAGCAGCCAATCAAGGACCGGGGAGCTGTTTTTT | CASSQSRTGELFF
few | NA | TRBJ1-1 | TRBV12-5 | TGTGCTAGTGGTTTGACACAAGACGGGCGGACCAACACTGAAGCTTTCTTT | CASGLTQDGRTNTEAFF
NA | NA | TRBJ1-5 | TRBV2 | TGTGCCAGCAGTCTCCAGGGTGGGGGAAATAGTCAGCCCCAGCATTTT | CASSLQGGGNSQPQHF
once | NA | TRBJ1-5 | TRBV19 | TGTGCCAGTAGTATTCAGGGCCCTCAGCCCCAGCATTTT | CASSIQGPQPQHF
NA | NA | TRBJ1-5 | TRBV5-1 | TGCGCCAGCAGCTTGGCCCCAGGGCTCAATCAGCCCCAGCATTTT | CASSLAPGLNQPQHF
NA | NA | TRBJ1-1 | TRBV19 | TGTGCCAGTAAAATGGGGCAGGGTGGCACTGAAGCTTTCTTT | CASKMGQGGTEAFF
NA | TRBD2 | TRBJ2-1 | TRBV4-1 | TGCGCCAGCAGCCAAGCGAGCGGGAGCTACAATGAGCAGTTCTTC | CASSQASGSYNEQFF
NA | NA | TRBJ1-1 | TRBV7-9 | TGTGCCAGCAGCCTTTCGGACAGAAACACTGAAGCTTTCTTT | CASSLSDRNTEAFF
NA | NA | TRBJ2-6 | TRBV30 | TGTGCGTACACAGGTGCTGGGGCCAACGTCCTGACTTTC | CAYTGAGANVLTF
NA | NA | TRBJ1-5 | TRBV7-9 | TGTGCCAGCAGTTATGGCCTCACGCCCCAGCATTTT | CASSYGLTPQHF
NA | TRBD2 | TRBJ2-5 | TRBV2 | TGTGCCAGCTCGGGACTAGCGGGAGAGACCCAGTACTTC | CASSGLAGETQYF
NA | NA | TRBJ2-3 | TRBV11-3 | TGTGCCAGCGGGACACTTGAGAGCACAGATACGCAGTATTTT | CASGTLESTDTQYF
NA | NA | TRBJ2-5 | TRBV30 | TGTGCCTGGAGTGAAACAGGGTCCCTTAGAGAGACCCAGTACTTC | CAWSETGSLRETQYF
NA | TRBD2 | TRBJ2-4 | TRBV28 | TGTGCCAGCAGTTTATCCTCCCCTAGCGGGAGATTAAACATTCAGTACTTC | CASSLSSPSGRLNIQYF
NA | NA | TRBJ2-1 | TRBV27 | TGTGCCAGCAGTTTTAGTCTAGGTCTAAATGAGCAGTTCTTC | CASSFSLGLNEQFF
NA | TRBD1 | TRBJ2-5 | TRBV5-1 | TGCGCCAGCAGCTTGGCCCTCGGGACAGCAGAGACCCAGTACTTC | CASSLALGTAETQYF
NA | NA | TRBJ1-1 | TRBV19 | TGTGCCAGTAGTATAGAACTTAAGAACACTGAAGCTTTCTTT | CASSIELKNTEAFF
NA | NA | TRBJ1-1 | TRBV18 | TGTGCCAGCTCACCCACCGAAGGGGTCCCAGCTTTCTTT | CASSPTEGVPAFF
NA | TRBD2 | TRBJ2-3 | TRBV28 | TGTGCCAGCAGTTCCCGTGGGACTATTAGCACAGATACGCAGTATTTT | CASSSRGTISTDTQYF
NA | NA | TRBJ1-5 | TRBV7-8 | TGTGCCAGCAGCTTAGCGACAGGCAAAAGCAATCAGCCCCAGCATTTT | CASSLATGKSNQPQHF
NA | NA | TRBJ2-5 | TRBV11-3 | TGTGCCAGCAGCTGGCCAAAGGGGGGCTTAAACCAAGAGACCCAGTACTTC | CASSWPKGGLNQETQYF
NA | NA | TRBJ2-6 | TRBV28 | TGTGCCAGCAGCATTCCCTCTGGGGCCAACGTCCTGACTTTC | CASSIPSGANVLTF
NA | NA | TRBJ1-1 | TRBV28 | TGTGCCAGCAGTCAGCCCCAGGGACGGGCGAACACTGAAGCTTTCTTT | CASSQPQGRANTEAFF
NA | NA | TRBJ1-3 | TRBV7-8 | TGTGCCAGCAGCCCTGAGGGGGGAAACACCATATATTTT | CASSPEGGNTIYF
NA | TRBD2 | TRBJ2-5 | TRBV7-2 | TGTGCCAGCAGCTTTTTAGCGGGAGGCGATCTCCAAGAGACCCAGTACTTC | CASSFLAGGDLQETQYF
NA | NA | TRBJ1-5 | TRBV19 | TGTGCCAGTAGTTACACTTATCAGCCCCAGCATTTT | CASSYTYQPQHF
NA | NA | TRBJ2-6 | TRBV19 | TGTGCCAGTACCGTGGGGGCTGGGGCCAACGTCCTGACTTTC | CASTVGAGANVLTF
NA | NA | TRBJ1-3 | TRBV2 | TGTGCCAGCAGTGGCTCCTCAATCTCTGGAAACACCATATATTTT | CASSGSSISGNTIYF
NA | NA | TRBJ2-7 | TRBV4-3 | TGCGCCAGCAGCCAAGGGCAGTCGACCAGCTACGAGCAGTACTTC | CASSQGQSTSYEQYF
once | NA | TRBJ2-7 | TRBV7-2 | TGTGCCAGCAGCTTACACTACGAGCAGTACTTC | CASSLHYEQYF
NA | NA | TRBJ2-3 | TRBV4-3 | TGCGCCAGCAGCCAAGATTGGGCAGATACGCAGTATTTT | CASSQDWADTQYF
once | TRBD2 | TRBJ2-1 | TRBV2 | TGTGCCAGCAGTGTTCAGCGGGAGCCCCCTTACAATGAGCAGTTCTTC | CASSVQREPPYNEQFF
few | TRBD2 | TRBJ2-2 | TRBV11-3 | TGTGCCAGCAGCCCGCGACTAGCGGGAGGGCCTGGAACCGGGGAGCTGTTTTTT | CASSPRLAGGPGTGELFF
NA | TRBD1 | TRBJ2-6 | TRBV5-4 | TGTGCCAGCAGACGGGACAGGGGGCTCTCTGGGGCCAACGTCCTGACTTTC | CASRRDRGLSGANVLTF
NA | TRBD2 | TRBJ2-1 | TRBV9 | TGTGCCAGCAGCGTAGAGGGCGGGAGGGACAATGAGCAGTTCTTC | CASSVEGGRDNEQFF
NA | NA | TRBJ1-4 | TRBV10-3 | TGTGCCATCAGTGGAGGTCCGAATGAAAAACTGTTTTTT | CAISGGPNEKLFF
once | TRBD1 | TRBJ2-5 | TRBV28 | TGTGCCAGCACCTCCCCCAGACAGGGGAGGTCAGAGACCCAGTACTTC | CASTSPRQGRSETQYF
NA | TRBD2 | TRBJ2-1 | TRBV15 | TGTGCCACCAGCAGAGAGGGGGGAGGGACCTACAATGAGCAGTTCTTC | CATSREGGGTYNEQFF
NA | NA | TRBJ2-7 | TRBV11-3 | TGTGCCAGCAGCTCGAGGTATGGCGAGCAGTACTTC | CASSSRYGEQYF
NA | NA | TRBJ1-3 | TRBV2 | TGTGCCAGCAGTCGAGAGGAGGCCTACTCTGGAAACACCATATATTTT | CASSREEAYSGNTIYF
NA | TRBD2 | TRBJ2-3 | TRBV6-5 | TGTGCCAGCAAAAGCGGGAGTGGTACAGATACGCAGTATTTT | CASKSGSGTDTQYF